This TCR beta chain originates from a study of blood T cell repertoires in COVID-19. Participant ages covered roughly 18 to 89 years across around 25 US areas. Participants' own reports of clinical history determined their cohort assignment. Germline assignment: CDR1 MGHRA and CDR2 YSYEKL. V was pared by 3 bases and J by 5 bases, with 8 bases of the junction left unmatched. This CDR3 is 15 amino acids long. Per the study methods: Reference gene primer amplification gave estimated nucleated cell counts. TCRdb keeps only in-frame clones here, not all; method: immunoSEQ multiplex PCR. V and J calls and clone size are as listed in that table; D and trimming were resolved from the DNA. The sample shows about 400,000 clones, roughly 87% of them seen only once.

Source material: PBMCs or T cells enriched from blood (not recorded which). The chain joins TRBV4-1 to TRBJ1-1; 8 bases are shared with TRBD1. The receptor's source is a woman in her thirties or forties with acute COVID-19. The CDR3 DNA is TGCGCCAGCAGCCAGGTACAGGGGGTAGGGACTGAAGCTTTCTTT. Encoded protein: CASSQVQGVGTEAFF.